This record looks at one TCR beta chain sequence and its context. Its antigen remains unidentified. In germline, CDR1 is SGHRS, CDR2 YFSETQ. This CDR3 has 14 amino acids. The V gene lost 4 bases and the J gene lost 2 bases, with 11 bases spanning the gap. The protocol was immunoSEQ multiplex PCR, while the TCRdb copy is restricted to in-frame clones and leaves out a portion. Of 50,000 to 60,000 clones listed, 90% are singletons. These data originate in a study of OX40 agonist ivuxolimab in advanced cancers. General observations from the study: Averaging showed that CD8+ T cells had more expanded clones than CD4+ did.

The V and J genes are TRBV5-1 and TRBJ2-3; D remains ambiguous. The sequencing used CD4+ or CD8+ T cells sorted from blood, collected in a trial of the OX40 agonist ivuxolimab. This receptor was identified in an adult with an advanced solid tumor such as melanoma, head and neck, liver or kidney cancer. In nucleotides, the CDR3 is TGCGCCAGCAGCCCTCTGGGCCTCACAGATACGCAGTATTTT. Its translation is CASSPLGLTDTQYF.